A selection of T cell receptor beta chains follows, all from one sample in a study of blood T cell repertoires in COVID-19. Only in-frame clones appear in the TCRdb table, and some are missing; sequencing was by immunoSEQ multiplex PCR. The sample records more than 80,000 clones, around 80% being singletons. Source material: peripheral blood. These TCRs come from a man aged 50 or older with active or convalescent COVID-19. CDR3s include the opening cysteine and the closing phenylalanine or tryptophan. A D gene is named only where the DNA matches it firmly. Where a row states a size, it is once, few, many or the class of an expanded clone; other rows omit it.

d_call j_call clone_size v_call cdr3_nt cdr3_aa
NA TRBJ2-3 once TRBV6-5 TGTGCCAGCAATGGAGGTTTGGGCACCACAGATACGCAGTATTTT CASNGGLGTTDTQYF
TRBD1 TRBJ1-6 NA TRBV19 TGTGCCAGTCTAGAAGGGGGCAATTCACCCCTCCACTTT CASLEGGNSPLHF
NA TRBJ1-6 NA TRBV30 TGTGCCTGGAGTGTAGTGGACAGAGAAAATTCACCCCTCCACTTT CAWSVVDRENSPLHF
NA TRBJ1-1 NA TRBV6-4 TGTGCCAGCAGTGACCCGAGGAGGAACACTGAAGCTTTCTTT CASSDPRRNTEAFF
TRBD1 TRBJ2-3 NA TRBV5-1 TGCGCCAGCAGCGCTGACAGGGCAGATACGCAGTATTTT CASSADRADTQYF
TRBD1 TRBJ2-1 NA TRBV5-1 TGCGCCAGCAGCCGACAGGGGGTCGATGAGCAGTTCTTC CASSRQGVDEQFF
NA TRBJ1-2 NA TRBV6-4 TGTGCCAGCAGTGACTCGGGGCAATTCGGCTATGGCTACACCTTC CASSDSGQFGYGYTF
NA TRBJ1-1 NA TRBV19 TGTGCCAGTAGATGGGAGGGGGAGACTGAAGCTTTCTTT CASRWEGETEAFF
NA TRBJ1-5 NA TRBV2 TGTGCCAGCTCAGAGAACCAGGTTGACAATCAGCCCCAGCATTTT CASSENQVDNQPQHF
NA TRBJ2-3 NA TRBV18 TGTGCCAGCTCACCACCCGGTAGCACAGATACGCAGTATTTT CASSPPGSTDTQYF
NA TRBJ1-1 once TRBV3-1/TRBV3-2 TGTGCCAGCAGCCCCTATGGGGAGGATGAAGCTTTCTTT CASSPYGEDEAFF
NA TRBJ1-2 NA TRBV5-4 TGTGCCAGCAGCTCGGCTCCCGACGGAGACTATGGCTACACCTTC CASSSAPDGDYGYTF
NA TRBJ1-1 NA TRBV24-1 TGTGCCACCAGTGATCCAGGGGTTGGCACTGAAGCTTTCTTT CATSDPGVGTEAFF
TRBD1 TRBJ1-5 NA TRBV10-1 TGCGCCAGCAGTGAGGTGGACAGGGGATGGAATCAGCCCCAGCATTTT CASSEVDRGWNQPQHF
TRBD1 TRBJ2-5 NA TRBV7-9 TGTGCCAGCAGCTTAGAAGGGCAGGGGGCGAGAGAGACCCAGTACTTC CASSLEGQGARETQYF
NA TRBJ2-5 NA TRBV10-3 TGTGCCATCAGTGAGGCCACCCGGGGGACCCAGTACTTC CAISEATRGTQYF
NA TRBJ1-6 NA TRBV19 TGTGCCAGTAGTACCGCAGGCGCTAATTCACCCCTCCACTTT CASSTAGANSPLHF
TRBD2 TRBJ2-2 few TRBV11-2 TGTGCCAGCAGCTTAGAATTCCGACTAGCGGGGGGGCGGACCGGGGAGCTGTTTTTT CASSLEFRLAGGRTGELFF
NA TRBJ1-3 NA TRBV3-1/TRBV3-2 TGTGCCAGCAGCCAAGTGGCAGGGACTGGAAACACCATATATTTT CASSQVAGTGNTIYF
TRBD2 TRBJ2-7 NA TRBV7-6 TGTGCCAGCAGCTTAAGGACGGGGGGTTTGGACGAGCAGTACTTC CASSLRTGGLDEQYF
NA TRBJ1-2 NA TRBV2 TGTGCCAGCAGTGATGGTACAGGGCCAGGTTATGGCTACACCTTC CASSDGTGPGYGYTF
TRBD1 TRBJ2-2 NA TRBV5-1 TGCGCCAGCAGCTTAGGGGGCGCGGAGAACACCGGGGAGCTGTTTTTT CASSLGGAENTGELFF
TRBD1 TRBJ2-4 NA TRBV14 TGTGCCAGCAGCCAAGATCTGGGAGACAGGGGGGCCAAAAACATTCAGTACTTC CASSQDLGDRGAKNIQYF
NA TRBJ2-1 few TRBV18 TGTGCCAGCTCACCACCGACAGGGTGGAGGGTCTTCGATGAGCAGTTCTTC CASSPPTGWRVFDEQFF
TRBD1 TRBJ1-2 NA TRBV6-2/TRBV6-3 TGTGCCAGCAGTGACCGGACAGGGTATGGCTACACCTTC CASSDRTGYGYTF
TRBD1 TRBJ1-1 NA TRBV6-5 TGTGCCAGCAGTTACTCAAGGGGGCGCGGGGACACTGAAGCTTTCTTT CASSYSRGRGDTEAFF
NA TRBJ1-2 NA TRBV2 TGTGCCAGCAGTGAAAGCGCAGGCTACACCTTC CASSESAGYTF
TRBD2 TRBJ2-7 NA TRBV7-2 TGTGCCAGCAGCTTAACTAGCGGAGCCTACGAGCAGTACTTC CASSLTSGAYEQYF
NA TRBJ2-3 NA TRBV28 TGTGCCAGCAGGTCACAGGGAAGCACAGATACGCAGTATTTT CASRSQGSTDTQYF
TRBD1 TRBJ1-2 NA TRBV18 TGTGCCAGCTCCGCCGGGACAGGGCTGGACTATGGCTACACCTTC CASSAGTGLDYGYTF
NA TRBJ2-2 NA TRBV7-9 TGTGCCAGCAGCCCGCAGGGTACCGGGGAGCTGTTTTTT CASSPQGTGELFF
NA TRBJ2-1 NA TRBV19 TGTGCCAGTACCCAGGGGCTAACCAATGAGCAGTTCTTC CASTQGLTNEQFF
TRBD1 TRBJ2-4 NA TRBV4-1 TGCGCCAGCAGCCAAGTGGGGACAGGAGGACTTGGCAAAAACATTCAGTACTTC CASSQVGTGGLGKNIQYF
NA TRBJ1-1 NA TRBV10-2 TGCGCCAGTACATCACGGAACACTGAAGCTTTCTTT CASTSRNTEAFF
NA TRBJ1-2 NA TRBV30 TGTGCCTGGGCCGGGACACCTAACTATGGCTACACCTTC CAWAGTPNYGYTF
NA TRBJ2-2 NA TRBV29-1 TGCAGCGTTTCCACCCAGGGCGCCGGGGAGCTGTTTTTT CSVSTQGAGELFF
NA TRBJ2-7 NA TRBV5-1 TGCGCCAGCAGCACGGGATCCGAAGCTTTCTACGAGCAGTACTTC CASSTGSEAFYEQYF
NA TRBJ2-1 few TRBV5-1 TGCGCCAGCAGCTTGCCGGAGGGCCTCGACAATGAGCAGTTCTTC CASSLPEGLDNEQFF
TRBD1 TRBJ1-4 few TRBV6-1 TGTGCCAGCAGTGAACAGGGGGGTGATGAAAAACTGTTTTTT CASSEQGGDEKLFF
TRBD1 TRBJ1-5 NA TRBV19 TGTGCCAGTAGTAAACGGGACAGGGAAACTTATAGCAATCAGCCCCAGCATTTT CASSKRDRETYSNQPQHF
TRBD1 TRBJ1-3 NA TRBV28 TGTGCCAGCAGCCTATACGGGGACAGGGGTAGAAACACCATATATTTT CASSLYGDRGRNTIYF
TRBD1 TRBJ2-5 NA TRBV7-9 TGTGCCAGCAGCTTATCGACAGGGACGGGGGAGACCCAGTACTTC CASSLSTGTGETQYF
TRBD1 TRBJ1-6 few TRBV5-4 TGTGCCAGCAGCACCAGACAGGGAGGTTCTAATTCACCCCTCCACTTT CASSTRQGGSNSPLHF
NA TRBJ2-2 NA TRBV5-1 TGCGCCAGCAGCTCGGACTCCAGAGGGACCGGGGAGCTGTTTTTT CASSSDSRGTGELFF
NA TRBJ1-2 once TRBV9 TGTGCCAGCAGCTCAGGAAGGGCAGGGAATGGCTACACCTTC CASSSGRAGNGYTF
NA TRBJ1-1 NA TRBV7-9 TGTGCCAGCAGCCGACAGGTGACTGAAGCTTTCTTT CASSRQVTEAFF
NA TRBJ1-5 NA TRBV19 TGTGCCAGTAGGATTTCCGTTTCAGGGGCTCAGCCCCAGCATTTT CASRISVSGAQPQHF
TRBD2 TRBJ2-5 NA TRBV9 TGTGCCAGCAGTCCTGGGGGAGGGCAAGAGACCCAGTACTTC CASSPGGGQETQYF
NA TRBJ2-3 NA TRBV10-1 TGCGCCAGCAGTGTCGCTAGCGTGGCCACAGATACGCAGTATTTT CASSVASVATDTQYF
TRBD1 TRBJ1-2 NA TRBV19 TGTGCCAGTAGTATTCAGACAGGGGATGGCTACACCTTC CASSIQTGDGYTF
NA TRBJ2-7 once TRBV11-2 TGTGCCAGCAGCTTATTGGCAGACTTATACGAGCAGTACTTC CASSLLADLYEQYF
TRBD2 TRBJ2-2 once TRBV19 TGTGCCAGTAGTGCCACCGGGACTAGCGGGGGGGCCGGCACCGGGGAGCTGTTTTTT CASSATGTSGGAGTGELFF
TRBD1 TRBJ2-5 NA TRBV5-1 TGCGCCAGCGTCCGAGGGACAGGCCAAGAGACCCAGTACTTC CASVRGTGQETQYF
TRBD2 TRBJ2-4 NA TRBV28 TGTGCCAGCAGGGGGACTAGCGCAAACATTCAGTACTTC CASRGTSANIQYF
TRBD1 TRBJ1-1 NA TRBV11-2 TGTGCCAGCAGCGCGGGACAGGGAAACACTGAAGCTTTCTTT CASSAGQGNTEAFF
TRBD1 TRBJ2-1 NA TRBV5-6 TGTGCCAGCAGCTCCGGGACAGGGTACTACAATGAGCAGTTCTTC CASSSGTGYYNEQFF
NA TRBJ2-7 NA TRBV5-8 TGTGCCAGCAGCGTAGGACAGCAAAATTCGGCCTACGAGCAGTACTTC CASSVGQQNSAYEQYF
TRBD1 TRBJ1-1 NA TRBV28 TGTGCCAGCAGTTCGGGACAGTTGAACACTGAAGCTTTCTTT CASSSGQLNTEAFF